This T cell receptor beta chain was sequenced for a study of blood T cell repertoires in COVID-19. Produced via immunoSEQ multiplex PCR; TCRdb's table is partial and in-frame only. The table records 110,000 to 150,000 clones, 70% to 85% of them present only once. Material for sequencing was PBMCs or T cells enriched from blood (not recorded which). The TCR comes from a woman aged 18-30 years who had been exposed to COVID-19.

The CDR3 protein is CASSIRDRTLDTQYF. The CDR3 DNA is TGTGCCAGTAGTATCCGGGACAGGACACTAGATACGCAGTATTTT. The rearrangement uses TRBV19 and TRBJ2-3, with 8 bases fitting TRBD1. After removal of 3 bases from V and 5 bases from J, the junction contained 7 bases not matched to a gene. Germline V gene data show CDR1 as LNHDA and CDR2 as SQIVND (reference sequence). The CDR3 covers 15 residues. The variable domain in full, completed from reference TRBV19 and TRBJ2-3, reads DGGITQSPKYLFRKEGQNVTLSCEQNLNHDAMYWYRQDPGQGLRLIYYSQIVNDFQKGDIAEGYSVSREKKESFPLTVTSAQKNPTAFYLCASSIRDRTLDTQYFGPGTRLTVL.